This T cell receptor beta chain emerged from a study of blood T cell repertoires in COVID-19. Study overall: There were acute and convalescent COVID-19 samples, and they came from the United States, Italy and Spain.

The sample holds a few counts of this clone. The authors' processing: Reference gene primer amplification gave nucleated cell count estimates. Libraries were prepared by immunoSEQ multiplex PCR; TCRdb keeps only in-frame clonotypes and omits some of them. V and J calls and clone size are copied from that table; D and trimming were computed from the DNA. The table lists about 240,000 clones, just under 85% of them singletons. Germline V gene sequence: CDR1 MNHEY, CDR2 SMNVEV (reference sequence). The CDR3 contains 15 residues. The ends lost 5 bases at V and 6 bases at J; junction bases unmatched: 4. J is TRBJ2-1 and V is TRBV27, with 13 bases aligning to TRBD2. The sample consisted of peripheral blood. The sequence was collected from a woman aged 80 or over with acute or convalescent COVID-19. The CDR3 nucleotides read TGTGCCAGCAGTCCGACTAGCGGGGGGCTCAATGAGCAGTTCTTC. This gives the protein CASSPTSGGLNEQFF.